This T cell receptor beta chain stems from a study of PD-1 blockade in classical Hodgkin lymphoma. Autologous stem cell transplantation was followed by relapse in every patient, and brentuximab vedotin exposure varied. Remarks on this clone: The antigen is not known.

Study-wide results and caveats: TCR diversity at baseline was reported to be reduced in newly diagnosed patients relative to healthy donors. A significant rise in TCR diversity was seen by C4D1 for CD4+ cells but not for CD8+ cells. The authors have not defined what causes the repertoire differences, possibly disease activity or prior therapy. Complete responders showed a baseline diversity that resembled the diversity of newly diagnosed patients.

The CDR3 runs to 18 residues. The V end lost 5 bases, the J end lost 5 bases, and 22 bases lay between the germline ends. From germline, CDR1 is SGHVT and CDR2 SQSDAQ. Sequencing was performed with immunoSEQ multiplex PCR; in TCRdb, only in-frame clones are kept and a portion is missing. The repertoire holds 35,000 to 50,000 clones, with roughly 70% as singletons. This specimen was peripheral blood mononuclear cells (PBMCs), taken before the second cycle of nivolumab. This clonotype was sampled from a human donor with classical Hodgkin lymphoma. V usage is TRBV7-4 and J usage is TRBJ2-6; D is ambiguous. The CDR3 here is CASSGRSSSQSRANVLTF. The DNA for the CDR3 is TGTGCCAGCAGCGGACGATCCAGCTCACAAAGTCGGGCCAACGTCCTGACTTTC.